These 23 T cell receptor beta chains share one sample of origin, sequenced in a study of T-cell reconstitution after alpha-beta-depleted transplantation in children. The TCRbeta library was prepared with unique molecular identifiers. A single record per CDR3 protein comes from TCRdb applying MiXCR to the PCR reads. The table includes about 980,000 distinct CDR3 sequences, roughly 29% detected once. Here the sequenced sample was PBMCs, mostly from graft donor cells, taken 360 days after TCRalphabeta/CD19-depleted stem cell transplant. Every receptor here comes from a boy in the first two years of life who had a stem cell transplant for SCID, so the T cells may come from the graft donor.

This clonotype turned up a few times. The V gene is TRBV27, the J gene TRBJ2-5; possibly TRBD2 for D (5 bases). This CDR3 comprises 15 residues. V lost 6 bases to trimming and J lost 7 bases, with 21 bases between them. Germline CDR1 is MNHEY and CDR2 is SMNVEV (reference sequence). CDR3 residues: CASRRMSRIEGTQYF. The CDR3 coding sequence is TGTGCCAGCAGGAGAATGAGCCGAATTGAGGGGACCCAGTACTTC.

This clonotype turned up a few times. CDR3 nucleotide sequence: TGTGCCAGCAGTCGGGGACAGGGGAACACCGGGGAGCTGTTTTTT. This gives the protein CASSRGQGNTGELFF. The chain combines TRBV19 with TRBJ2-2; 9 nucleotides line up with TRBD1. Germline CDR1 and CDR2: LNHDA and SQIVND (reference sequence). This CDR3 is built from 15 residues. With 9 bases clipped from V and 1 base from J, the junction kept 6 bases outside the gene matches.

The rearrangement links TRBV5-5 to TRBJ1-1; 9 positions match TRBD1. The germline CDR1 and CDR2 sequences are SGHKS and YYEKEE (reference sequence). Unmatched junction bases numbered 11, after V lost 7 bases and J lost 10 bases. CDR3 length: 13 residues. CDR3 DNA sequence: TGTGCCAGCTCCGGCTTACAGGGGGCCCGAGCTTTCTTT. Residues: CASSGLQGARAFF.

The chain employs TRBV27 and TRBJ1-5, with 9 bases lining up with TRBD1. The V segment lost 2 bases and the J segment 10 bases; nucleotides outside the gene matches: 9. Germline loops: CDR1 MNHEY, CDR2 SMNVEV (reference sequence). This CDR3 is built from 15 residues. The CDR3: CASSLMGQGDQPQHF. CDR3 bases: TGTGCCAGCAGTTTAATGGGACAGGGTGACCAACCCCAGCATTTT.

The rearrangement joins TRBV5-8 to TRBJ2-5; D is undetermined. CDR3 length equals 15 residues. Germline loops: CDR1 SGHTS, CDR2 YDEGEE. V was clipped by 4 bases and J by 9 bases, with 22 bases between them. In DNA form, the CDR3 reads TGTGCCAGCAGCCTTACGGGTCTACAAGAATGGGCCCAGTACTTC. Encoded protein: CASSLTGLQEWAQYF.

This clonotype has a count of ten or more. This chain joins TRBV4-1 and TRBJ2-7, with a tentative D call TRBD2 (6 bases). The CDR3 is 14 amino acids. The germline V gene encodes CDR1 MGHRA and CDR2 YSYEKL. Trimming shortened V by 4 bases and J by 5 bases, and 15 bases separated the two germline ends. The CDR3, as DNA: TGCGCCAGCAGCCGTAGGGACTTCGTTGACGAGCAGTACTTC. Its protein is CASSRRDFVDEQYF.

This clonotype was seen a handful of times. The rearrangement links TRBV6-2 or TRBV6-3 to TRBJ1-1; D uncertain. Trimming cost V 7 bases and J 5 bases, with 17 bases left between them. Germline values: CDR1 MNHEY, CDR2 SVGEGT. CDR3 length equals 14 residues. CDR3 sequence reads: CASKGNLLGTEAFF. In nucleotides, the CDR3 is TGTGCCAGCAAGGGTAACCTCCTGGGTACTGAAGCTTTCTTT.

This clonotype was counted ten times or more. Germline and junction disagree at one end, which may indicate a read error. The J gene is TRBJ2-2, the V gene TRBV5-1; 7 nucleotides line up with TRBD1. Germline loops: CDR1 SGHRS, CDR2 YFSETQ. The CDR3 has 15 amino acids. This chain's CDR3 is CASSSGTANTGELFF. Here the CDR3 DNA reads TGTGCCAGCAGTTCCGGGACAGCGAACACCGGGGAGCTGTTTTTT.

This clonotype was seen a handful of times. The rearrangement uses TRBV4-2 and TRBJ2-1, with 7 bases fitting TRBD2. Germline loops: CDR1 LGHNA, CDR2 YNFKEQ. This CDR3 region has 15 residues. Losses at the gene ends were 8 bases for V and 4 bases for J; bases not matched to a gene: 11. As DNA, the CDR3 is TGTGCCAGCGGTAGGACCGGGGGGTTTTACAATGAGCAGTTCTTC. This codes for CASGRTGGFYNEQFF.

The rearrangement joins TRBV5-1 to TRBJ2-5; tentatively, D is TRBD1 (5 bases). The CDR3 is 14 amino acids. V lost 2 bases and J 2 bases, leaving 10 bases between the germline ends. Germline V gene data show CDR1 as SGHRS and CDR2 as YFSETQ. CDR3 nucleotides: TGCGCCAGCAGCTTACAGGTCCCTCAAGAGACCCAGTACTTC. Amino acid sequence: CASSLQVPQETQYF.

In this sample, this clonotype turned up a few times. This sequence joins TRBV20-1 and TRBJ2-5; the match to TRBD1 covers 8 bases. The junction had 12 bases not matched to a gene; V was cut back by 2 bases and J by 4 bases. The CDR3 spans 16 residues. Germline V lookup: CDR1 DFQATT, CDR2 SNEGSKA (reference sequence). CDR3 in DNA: TGCAGTGCTAGACGTAATAGAGGAGGGACAGGAGAGACCCAGTACTTC. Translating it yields CSARRNRGGTGETQYF.

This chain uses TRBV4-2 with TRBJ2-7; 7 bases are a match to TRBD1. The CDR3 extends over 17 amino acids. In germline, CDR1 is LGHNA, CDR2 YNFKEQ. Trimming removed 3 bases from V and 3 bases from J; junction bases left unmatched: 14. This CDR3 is CASSQPSRDRVGYEQYF. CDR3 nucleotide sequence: TGTGCCAGCAGCCAGCCATCTCGCGACAGGGTGGGCTACGAGCAGTACTTC.

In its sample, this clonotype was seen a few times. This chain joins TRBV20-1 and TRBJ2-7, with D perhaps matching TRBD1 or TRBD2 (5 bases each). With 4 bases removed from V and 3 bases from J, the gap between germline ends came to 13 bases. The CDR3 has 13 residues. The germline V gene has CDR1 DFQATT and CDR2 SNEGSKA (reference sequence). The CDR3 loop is CSATGPRYYEQYF. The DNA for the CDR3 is TGCAGTGCTACGGGACCGCGCTACTACGAGCAGTACTTC.

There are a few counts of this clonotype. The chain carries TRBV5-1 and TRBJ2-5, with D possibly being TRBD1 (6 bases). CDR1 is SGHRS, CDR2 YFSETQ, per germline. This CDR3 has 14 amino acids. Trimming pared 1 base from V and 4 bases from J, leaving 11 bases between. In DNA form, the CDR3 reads TGCGCCAGCAGCTTGTTGGGGGCTGGAGAGACCCAGTACTTC. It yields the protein CASSLLGAGETQYF.

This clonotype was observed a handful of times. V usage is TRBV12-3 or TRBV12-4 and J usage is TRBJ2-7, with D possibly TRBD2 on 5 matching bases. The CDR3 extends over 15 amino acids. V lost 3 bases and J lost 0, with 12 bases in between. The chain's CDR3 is CASSFKRLSSYEQYF. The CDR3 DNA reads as TGTGCCAGCAGTTTTAAGCGGTTGAGCTCCTACGAGCAGTACTTC.

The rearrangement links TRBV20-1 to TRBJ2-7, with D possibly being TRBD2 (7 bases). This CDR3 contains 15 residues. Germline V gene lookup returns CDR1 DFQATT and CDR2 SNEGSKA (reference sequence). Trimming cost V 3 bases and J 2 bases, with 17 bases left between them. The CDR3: CSASKAGANTYEQYF. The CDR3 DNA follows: TGCAGTGCTAGCAAGGCGGGGGCGAATACCTACGAGCAGTACTTC.

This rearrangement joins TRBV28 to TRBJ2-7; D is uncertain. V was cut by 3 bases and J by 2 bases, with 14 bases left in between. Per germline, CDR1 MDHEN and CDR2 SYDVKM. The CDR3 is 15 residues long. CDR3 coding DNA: TGTGCCAGCAGTTTGTCGTGGACGGTGCCCTACGAGCAGTACTTC. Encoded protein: CASSLSWTVPYEQYF.

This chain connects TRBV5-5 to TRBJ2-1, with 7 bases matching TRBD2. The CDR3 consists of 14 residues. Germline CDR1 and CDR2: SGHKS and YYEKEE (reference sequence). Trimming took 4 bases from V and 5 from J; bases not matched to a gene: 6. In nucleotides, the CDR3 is TGTGCCAGCAGCGCGGGACTATCTGACAATGAGCAGTTCTTC. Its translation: CASSAGLSDNEQFF.

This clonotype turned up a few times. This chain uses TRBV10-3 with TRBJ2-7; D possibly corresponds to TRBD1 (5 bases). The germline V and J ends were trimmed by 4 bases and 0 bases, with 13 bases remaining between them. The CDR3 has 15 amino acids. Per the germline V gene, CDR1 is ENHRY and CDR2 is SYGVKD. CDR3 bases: TGTGCCATCAGTGTAGGGCAGGGAAGCTCCTACGAGCAGTACTTC. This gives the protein CAISVGQGSSYEQYF.

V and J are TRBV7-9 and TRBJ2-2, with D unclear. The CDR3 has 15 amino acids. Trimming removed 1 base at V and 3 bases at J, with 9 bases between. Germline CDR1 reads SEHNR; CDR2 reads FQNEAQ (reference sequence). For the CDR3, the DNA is TGTGCCAGCAGCTTAGTTTCGGTTCACACCGGGGAGCTGTTTTTT. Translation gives CASSLVSVHTGELFF. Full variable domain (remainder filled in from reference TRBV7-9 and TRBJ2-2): DTGVSQNPRHKITKRGQNVTFRCDPISEHNRLYWYRQTLGQGPEFLTYFQNEAQLEKSRLLSDRFSAERPKGSFSTLEIQRTEQGDSAMYLCASSLVSVHTGELFFGEGSRLTVL.

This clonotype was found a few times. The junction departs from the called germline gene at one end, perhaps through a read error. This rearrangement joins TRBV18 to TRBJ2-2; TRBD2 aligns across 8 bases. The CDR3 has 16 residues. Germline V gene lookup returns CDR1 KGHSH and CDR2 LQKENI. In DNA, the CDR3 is TGTGCCAGCTCCCCACCGCGGGGGGCCCCCACCGGGGAGCTGTTTTTT. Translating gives CASSPPRGAPTGELFF.

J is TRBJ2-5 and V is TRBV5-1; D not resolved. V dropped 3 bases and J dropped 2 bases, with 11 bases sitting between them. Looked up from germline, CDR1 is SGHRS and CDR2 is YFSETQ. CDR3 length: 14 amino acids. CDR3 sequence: CASSSHPDQETQYF. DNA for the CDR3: TGCGCCAGCAGCTCACACCCCGATCAAGAGACCCAGTACTTC. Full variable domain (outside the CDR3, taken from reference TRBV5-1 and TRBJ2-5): KAGVTQTPRYLIKTRGQQVTLSCSPISGHRSVSWYQQTPGQGLQFLFEYFSETQRNKGNFPGRFSGRQFSNSRSEMNVSTLELGDSALYLCASSSHPDQETQYFGPGTRLLVL.

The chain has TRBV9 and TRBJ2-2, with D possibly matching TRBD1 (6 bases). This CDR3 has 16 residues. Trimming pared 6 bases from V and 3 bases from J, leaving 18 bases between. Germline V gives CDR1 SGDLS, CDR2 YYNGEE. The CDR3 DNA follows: TGTGCCAGCACCCGTACTACAGGGATGGACACCGGGGAGCTGTTTTTT. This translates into CASTRTTGMDTGELFF.